Presented here are 29 T cell receptor beta chains from one specimen sequenced in a study of blood T cell repertoires in COVID-19 (TCRdb year 2020). The library was built by means of the immunoSEQ multiplex PCR assay. Held by TCRdb, this immuneACCESS table contains in-frame sequences only and omits some clones. Under half of the omission traces to an unresolved V gene where checked; the cause of the rest is unknown. The sample yields 350,000 to 450,000 clones; around nine tenths were counted once. The top ten clones comprise about 1.7% of the sample. The sample taken for sequencing was PBMCs or T cells enriched from blood (not recorded which). These receptors all come from a woman younger than 45 who had recovered from COVID-19.

The chain employs TRBV19 and TRBJ2-2; TRBD2 matches at 9 bases. V lost 5 bases to trimming and J lost 0 bases; unmatched junction nucleotides: 7. Germline loops: CDR1 LNHDA, CDR2 SQIVND (reference sequence). The CDR3 spans 17 residues. This CDR3 reads CASSRLAVAPNTGELFF. CDR3 bases: TGTGCCAGTAGTCGACTAGCGGTTGCCCCGAACACCGGGGAGCTGTTTTTT.

The chain carries TRBV6-5 and TRBJ1-6, with 8 bases matching TRBD1. V lost 6 bases and J lost 7; bases outside the gene matches: 5. Germline CDR1 is MNHEY and CDR2 is SVGAGI. The CDR3 loop spans 14 amino acids. Written as DNA, the CDR3 is TGTGCCAGCAGACAGGACAGGGCCAATTCACCCCTCCACTTT. Protein: CASRQDRANSPLHF.

The chain couples TRBV12-3 or TRBV12-4 to TRBJ2-3; D may be TRBD2 (5 bases). V was cut by 3 bases and J by 6 bases, with 7 bases left in between. The CDR3 runs to 12 residues. The CDR3 loop reads CASSLRGDTQYF. CDR3 coding DNA: TGTGCCAGCAGTTTGAGAGGGGATACGCAGTATTTT.

V and J are TRBV9 and TRBJ2-1; 7 bases match TRBD1. V was pared by 4 bases and J by 7 bases, with 17 bases of the junction left unmatched. Germline loops: CDR1 SGDLS, CDR2 YYNGEE. This CDR3 is built from 17 residues. CDR3 region: CASSPRQGTSGYNEQFF. DNA of the CDR3: TGTGCCAGCAGCCCCAGACAGGGAACTTCGGGATATAATGAGCAGTTCTTC.

This clone is a singleton in its sample. V usage is TRBV12-2 and J usage is TRBJ1-4. TRBV12-2 is a known pseudogene. The CDR3 sequence is 13 residues long. The CDR3 sequence: CASRLALNEKLFF. The CDR3 DNA sequence: TGTGCAAGTCGCTTAGCTCTAAATGAAAAACTGTTTTTT.

The chain combines TRBV7-2 with TRBJ2-1; 12 nucleotides line up with TRBD1. V shed 3 bases and J 5 bases; nucleotides not matched to a gene: 14. This CDR3 has 19 residues. Germline CDR1 SGHTA, CDR2 FQGNSA. CDR3 nucleotides: TGTGCCAGCAGCTTCAGGGGACAGGGGGCAGGAGGGCTAAACAATGAGCAGTTCTTC. Encoded protein: CASSFRGQGAGGLNNEQFF.

V is TRBV7-9 and J is TRBJ2-1; no clear D. Trimming left V 3 bases short and J 7 bases short, with 4 bases between. CDR3 length: 11 residues. CDR1 and CDR2 from the germline V gene are SEHNR and FQNEAQ (reference sequence). This chain's CDR3 is CASSFQNEQFF. CDR3 sequence (DNA): TGTGCCAGCAGCTTCCAAAATGAGCAGTTCTTC.

This chain connects TRBV6-2 or TRBV6-3 to TRBJ1-4; D is possibly TRBD1 (6 bases). Trimming shortened V by 4 bases and J by 7 bases, and 16 bases separated the two germline ends. The CDR3 contains 15 residues. CDR1 is MNHEY and CDR2 is SVGEGT in the germline V gene. The CDR3 loop is CASSSEGGWLEKLFF. As DNA, the CDR3 is TGTGCCAGCAGTTCCGAAGGGGGTTGGCTTGAAAAACTGTTTTTT.

This clone appeared once. This rearrangement joins TRBV6-5 to TRBJ1-6, with a tentative D call TRBD1 (5 bases). The ends were cut back, 8 bases at V and 7 bases at J, with 12 bases in the middle. The CDR3 extends over 13 amino acids. The germline gives CDR1 MNHEY, CDR2 SVGAGI. CDR3 protein: CASVIRGNSPLHF. CDR3 nucleotide sequence: TGTGCCAGCGTAATAAGGGGAAATTCACCCCTCCACTTT.

The chain is built from TRBV5-1 and TRBJ2-3; D not certain. Trimming pared 3 bases from V and 2 bases from J, leaving 4 bases between. Germline V gene data show CDR1 as SGHRS and CDR2 as YFSETQ. This CDR3 comprises 12 residues. The CDR3 DNA reads TGCGCCAGCAGCTCAAACACAGATACGCAGTATTTT. Translating gives CASSSNTDTQYF.

This chain connects TRBV28 to TRBJ1-5; D gene unclear. The V end lost 3 bases, the J end lost 4 bases, and 10 bases lay between the germline ends. Per the germline V gene, CDR1 is MDHEN and CDR2 is SYDVKM. The CDR3 has 14 residues. The DNA of the CDR3 is TGTGCCAGCAGTTTTATGAGTAGAAATCAGCCCCAGCATTTT. Translation gives CASSFMSRNQPQHF.

The rearrangement links TRBV28 to TRBJ2-1, with D unresolved. V shed 2 bases and J shed 5 bases, with 7 bases lying between them. In germline, CDR1 is MDHEN, CDR2 SYDVKM. This CDR3 has 13 residues. CDR3 protein: CASSLQEHNEQFF. In nucleotides, the CDR3 is TGTGCCAGCAGTTTACAGGAACACAATGAGCAGTTCTTC.

J is TRBJ1-2 and V is TRBV6-5; no definite D call. Germline CDR1 MNHEY, CDR2 SVGAGI. Trimming removed 10 bases at V and 4 bases at J, with 7 bases between. The CDR3 length is 10 residues. The chain's CDR3 is CATLRYGYTF. The CDR3 bases are TGTGCCACCCTACGCTATGGCTACACCTTC.

The rearrangement uses TRBV19 and TRBJ2-3; 9 nucleotides line up with TRBD1. Trimming cost V 6 bases and J 6 bases; bases outside gene matches: 10. Germline CDR1 LNHDA, CDR2 SQIVND (reference sequence). The CDR3 is 15 residues long. DNA for the CDR3: TGTGCCAGTAGCGAGGGGACAGGGTACGAGGATACGCAGTATTTT. Its protein product is CASSEGTGYEDTQYF.

The rearrangement uses TRBV9 and TRBJ2-2; 11 bases map to TRBD1. V trimming: 1 base; J trimming: 6 bases; junction bases outside the gene matches: 2. Germline lookup yields CDR1 SGDLS and CDR2 YYNGEE. CDR3 length: 15 amino acids. The CDR3 is CASSVMGQGAGELFF. Written as DNA, the CDR3 is TGTGCCAGCAGCGTAATGGGACAGGGGGCCGGGGAGCTGTTTTTT.

The chain has TRBV19 and TRBJ1-1, with a tentative D call TRBD1 (6 bases). V dropped 5 bases and J dropped 1 base, with 8 bases sitting between them. This CDR3 comprises 13 residues. Germline V lookup: CDR1 LNHDA, CDR2 SQIVND (reference sequence). CDR3 sequence: CASSSDRNTEAFF. CDR3 bases: TGTGCCAGTAGTTCGGACAGGAACACTGAAGCTTTCTTT.

The chain recombines TRBV6-2 or TRBV6-3 with TRBJ1-2, with D perhaps matching TRBD1 (5 bases). Per the germline V gene, CDR1 is MNHEY and CDR2 is SVGEGT. The ends were cut back, 4 bases at V and 8 bases at J, with 14 bases in the middle. This CDR3 has 13 residues. CDR3 residues: CASSSLGQGGYTF. CDR3 nucleotides: TGTGCCAGCAGTTCCCTCGGTCAGGGCGGCTACACCTTC.

The rearrangement uses TRBV28 and TRBJ1-1, with TRBD1 matching over 9 bases. V gave up 6 bases and J gave up 2 bases; unmatched junction bases: 13. The CDR3 is 17 residues long. CDR1 and CDR2 from the germline V gene are MDHEN and SYDVKM. The CDR3 bases are TGTGCCAGCAGATCTGTCCGGACAGGGGCCCGTAACACTGAAGCTTTCTTT. Protein: CASRSVRTGARNTEAFF.

The chain joins TRBV28 to TRBJ2-3; 8 bases are a match to TRBD1. V dropped 6 bases and J dropped 2; count of bases not matched to a gene: 4. The CDR3 runs to 14 residues. Germline loops: CDR1 MDHEN, CDR2 SYDVKM. The CDR3 nucleotides are TGTGCCAGCAGACTGACAGGGGCCACAGATACGCAGTATTTT. Encoded protein: CASRLTGATDTQYF.

The chain recombines TRBV6-5 with TRBJ2-2; D not resolved. CDR3 length: 14 amino acids. Germline V gene sequence: CDR1 MNHEY, CDR2 SVGAGI. V gave up 2 bases and J gave up 1 base, with 5 bases separating them. CDR3 in DNA: TGTGCCAGCAGTTACCAGGAGAACACCGGGGAGCTGTTTTTT. This gives the protein CASSYQENTGELFF.

V gene TRBV4-1 combines with J gene TRBJ2-1; weak D call: TRBD1 (6 bases). Germline V gene lookup returns CDR1 MGHRA and CDR2 YSYEKL. The CDR3 spans 15 residues. V lost 4 bases, J lost 4 bases, and 14 bases lay in between. The CDR3 coding sequence is TGCGCCAGCAGCCCTTCTTTGGGGGCGTACAATGAGCAGTTCTTC. This translates into CASSPSLGAYNEQFF.

V and J are TRBV15 and TRBJ2-1; 10 nucleotides align to TRBD2. Germline V gene sequence: CDR1 LNHNV, CDR2 YYDKDF (reference sequence). J was trimmed by 14 bases and V by 6 bases; bases with no gene match: 4. The CDR3 runs to 11 residues. The CDR3 region has the DNA TGTGCCACCAGTCTAGCGGGAGAGGAGTTCTTC. It specifies CATSLAGEEFF.

The chain combines TRBV14 with TRBJ1-1; TRBD1 aligns across 8 bases. V lost 5 bases and J lost 2; bases outside the gene matches: 7. CDR3 size: 15 residues. Germline-derived CDR1 and CDR2 are SGHDN and FVKESK. Here the CDR3 reads CASSDEQGVNTEAFF. The DNA for the CDR3 is TGTGCCAGCAGCGACGAACAGGGGGTTAACACTGAAGCTTTCTTT.

The gene calls are TRBV7-9 and TRBJ1-4, with TRBD1 matching 12 bases. This CDR3 is built from 17 residues. Germline loops: CDR1 SEHNR, CDR2 FQNEAQ (reference sequence). J gave up 7 bases and V 4 bases, and 10 bases lay outside the gene matches. The CDR3 spells CASSWGRDRGRTEKLFF. CDR3 DNA sequence: TGTGCCAGCAGCTGGGGCCGGGACAGGGGGCGTACTGAAAAACTGTTTTTT.

This clone showed up just once. This sequence joins TRBV30 and TRBJ1-5; a weak D match, TRBD1 (5 bases). Trimming stripped 0 bases from V and 2 bases from J, with 8 bases between. The CDR3 contains 14 residues. From germline, CDR1 is GTSNPN and CDR2 SVGIG (reference sequence). The CDR3 loop is CAWSVGGGNQPQHF. The CDR3 DNA follows: TGTGCCTGGAGTGTAGGAGGGGGCAATCAGCCCCAGCATTTT.

V gene TRBV14 combines with J gene TRBJ2-5; D is undetermined. V lost 1 base and J lost 5, with 8 bases in between. The CDR3 spans 13 residues. In germline, CDR1 is SGHDN, CDR2 FVKESK. In nucleotides, the CDR3 is TGTGCCAGCAGCCAAGCGCGGCGGGAGACCCAGTACTTC. Protein: CASSQARRETQYF.

The gene calls are TRBV19 and TRBJ1-2; D is possibly TRBD1 (5 bases). V was pared by 5 bases and J by 6 bases, with 19 bases between. The germline V gene encodes CDR1 LNHDA and CDR2 SQIVND (reference sequence). The CDR3 spans 15 residues. The CDR3 here is CASSSDSQGFNGYTF. In nucleotides, the CDR3 is TGTGCCAGTAGTTCCGATTCGCAGGGTTTTAATGGCTACACCTTC.

V and J are TRBV30 and TRBJ1-2; D call uncertain. The CDR3 covers 11 residues. Trimming cost V 4 bases and J 8 bases, with 11 bases left between them. CDR1 and CDR2 from the germline V gene are GTSNPN and SVGIG (reference sequence). This CDR3 is CAWMDWSGYTF. DNA for the CDR3: TGTGCCTGGATGGATTGGAGCGGCTACACCTTC. Variable domain in full (rest from reference TRBV30 and TRBJ1-2): SQTIHQWPATLVQPVGSPLSLECTVEGTSNPNLYWYRQAAGRGLQLLFYSVGIGQISSEVPQNLSASRPQDRQFILSSKKLLLSDSGFYLCAWMDWSGYTFGSGTRLTVV.

For the CDR3, the DNA is TGTGCCAGCAGCTTCAGGCCTGCCTATGGCTACACCTTC. Residues: CASSFRPAYGYTF. The chain has TRBV12-3 or TRBV12-4 and TRBJ1-2; D unclear. Trimming took off 6 bases at V and 4 bases at J, with 12 bases between the two ends. This CDR3 region has 13 residues.